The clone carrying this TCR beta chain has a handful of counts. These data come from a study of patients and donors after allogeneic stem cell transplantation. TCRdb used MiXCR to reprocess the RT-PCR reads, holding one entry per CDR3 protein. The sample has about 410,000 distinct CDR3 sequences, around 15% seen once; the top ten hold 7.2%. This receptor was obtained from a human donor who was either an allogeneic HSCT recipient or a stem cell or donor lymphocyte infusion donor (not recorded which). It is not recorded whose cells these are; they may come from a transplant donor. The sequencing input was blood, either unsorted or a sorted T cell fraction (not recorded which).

The CDR3 here is CASSQGTGLAGDTGELFF. CDR3 nucleotide sequence: TGCGCCAGCAGCCAAGGGACGGGACTAGCGGGGGACACCGGGGAGCTGTTTTTT. The chain couples TRBV4-3 to TRBJ2-2; 14 bases match TRBD2. The CDR3 loop spans 18 amino acids. V gave up 1 base and J gave up 3 bases; unmatched junction bases: 4. Germline V gene sequence: CDR1 LGHNA, CDR2 YSLEER.